The rows below give T cell receptor beta chains drawn from one sample of a study of blood T cells in healthy people across ages. TCRdb reprocessed the 5' RACE reads via MiXCR and lists one record per CDR3 protein. The sample gives some 890,000 distinct CDR3 sequences, just under 30% of which show up once; approximately 10% is in the top ten. This same sample was also taken into another study, of T cells of mothers and their children.

Sample: blood. These receptors originate from a woman between 40 and 55 years old in good health. Both conserved end residues are part of each CDR3. The D gene is left open where the match is weak. Clone size is shown for a subset of rows, as once, few, many or a class of expanded clone.

size,J,V,D,DNA,CDR3
few,TRBJ1-2,TRBV14,TRBD1,TGTGCCAGCAGCCACTCGCACAGGGGTCGGGGGTTTGGCTACACCTTC,CASSHSHRGRGFGYTF
few,TRBJ2-5,TRBV21-1,NA,TGTGCCAGCAGCCTCTTAGGCGGAGGGGATCGGGAGCAGTACTTC,CASSLLGGGDREQYF
few,TRBJ1-1,TRBV18,NA,TGTGCCAGCTCACCGACGGGAGGGGTGAACACTGAAGCTTTCTTT,CASSPTGGVNTEAFF
NA,TRBJ2-7,TRBV18,NA,TGTGCCAGCTCACCGTCGGACGGGCAGTACTTC,CASSPSDGQYF
many,TRBJ2-7,TRBV27,TRBD2,TGTGCCAGCAGTTTGTTAGTTCCAGGACTAGCGGAAAGCTCCTACGAGCAGTACTTC,CASSLLVPGLAESSYEQYF
many,TRBJ2-3,TRBV5-1,NA,TGCGCCAGCAGCCCGCAGACAGTGACAGATACGCAGTATTTT,CASSPQTVTDTQYF
NA,TRBJ2-1,TRBV6-5,TRBD2,TGTGCCAGCAGTTATAGGGACTCGACTAGCGGGGGTAGAAATGAGCAGTTCTTT,CASSYRDSTSGGRNEQFF
many,TRBJ1-2,TRBV28,NA,TGTGCCGGAACCCGGGCAGCGACTAACTATGGCTACACCTTC,CAGTRAATNYGYTF
NA,TRBJ2-4,TRBV5-1,NA,TGCGCCAGCAGCGCCGACAGAATCCTAGCCAAAAACATTCAGTACTTC,CASSADRILAKNIQYF
few,TRBJ1-2,TRBV11-2,NA,TGTGCCAGCAGCTTAGGTGCAGGGTTCTATGGCTACACCTTC,CASSLGAGFYGYTF
NA,TRBJ1-3,TRBV2,NA,TGTGCCAGCAGGCAGACTACTACCTCTGGAAACACCATATATTTT,CASRQTTTSGNTIYF
many,TRBJ2-7,TRBV7-2,NA,TGTGCCAGCTCTCCAGGGATCGACGAGCAGTACTTC,CASSPGIDEQYF
few,TRBJ1-1,TRBV4-3,NA,TGCGCCAGCAGCCAAGGGGTGAGGGAGGCTGAAGCTTTCTTT,CASSQGVREAEAFF
NA,TRBJ1-5,TRBV11-2,NA,TGTGCCAGCAGCTTTAGGGACGGCAATCAGCCCCAGCATTTT,CASSFRDGNQPQHF
NA,TRBJ1-1,TRBV5-1,TRBD1,TGCGCCAGCAGCTTGGCTCCGGGACAGGACACTGAAGCTTTCTTT,CASSLAPGQDTEAFF
many,TRBJ1-2,TRBV27,NA,TGTGCCAGCAGTTTAAGGGGAGGAGGCGGCTACACCTTC,CASSLRGGGGYTF
few,TRBJ1-6,TRBV28,NA,TGTGCCAGCAGTCCGGACGGCTCCTATAATTCACCCCTCCACTTT,CASSPDGSYNSPLHF
NA,TRBJ2-3,TRBV19,NA,TGTGCCAGTAGTATGCGCGGAGGACAGCCTAACACAGATACGCAGTATTTT,CASSMRGGQPNTDTQYF
NA,TRBJ1-4,TRBV27,NA,TGTGCCAGCAGTTTTTTACAGGGATCTGAAAAACTGTTTTTT,CASSFLQGSEKLFF
NA,TRBJ1-1,TRBV6-2/TRBV6-3,NA,TGTGCCAGCAGTTACAGTTCCGGGTATAGGGCGAACACTGAAGCTTTCTTT,CASSYSSGYRANTEAFF
few,TRBJ2-1,TRBV7-8,NA,TGTGCCAGCAGCCCGGACTACCCCAATGAGCAGTTCTTC,CASSPDYPNEQFF
many,TRBJ2-7,TRBV20-1,NA,TGCAGTGCCCTGGGAATGGTAATCGACGAGCAGTACTTC,CSALGMVIDEQYF
many,TRBJ2-7,TRBV7-9,NA,TGTGCCAGCAGCTCCGCTTTCAACGAGCAGTACTTC,CASSSAFNEQYF
few,TRBJ2-1,TRBV9,NA,TGTGCCAGCAGCGTAGAGGAGGGGGGCTACAATGAGCAGTTCTTC,CASSVEEGGYNEQFF
few,TRBJ2-3,TRBV7-3,TRBD1,TGTGCCAGCAGCTCCGGGACAGGGGTGTGGACGCAGTATTTT,CASSSGTGVWTQYF
NA,TRBJ1-5,TRBV2,NA,TGTGCCAGCAGTGAAAGGGAGGGCCCTCAGCCCCAGCATTTT,CASSEREGPQPQHF
few,TRBJ1-4,TRBV20-1,NA,TGCAGTGCTAATGACGTGGGTGAAAAACTGTTTTTT,CSANDVGEKLFF
NA,TRBJ1-4,TRBV24-1,NA,TGTGCCACCGGGTCGGGGCCTAATGAAAAACTGTTTTTT,CATGSGPNEKLFF
NA,TRBJ2-3,TRBV10-3,NA,TGTGCCATCAGTGAGTCAAGGTCCGGGGGCGCAAGTTCTAGCACAGATACGCAGTATTTT,CAISESRSGGASSSTDTQYF
NA,TRBJ1-2,TRBV29-1,NA,TGCAGCGTTGATGGGGTTGACTATGGCTACACCTTC,CSVDGVDYGYTF
NA,TRBJ2-7,TRBV7-8,NA,TGTGCTAGCAGCACACAACCCGGGACACGAAAGTTCTACGAGCAGTACTTC,CASSTQPGTRKFYEQYF
few,TRBJ1-1,TRBV4-1,TRBD1,TGCGCCAGCAGCCCACCGACAGGGTTCACTGAAGCTTTCTTT,CASSPPTGFTEAFF
many,TRBJ2-7,TRBV7-9,TRBD2,TGTGCCAGCAGCCTAGCGGGGGGGCTTGGCGAGCAGTACTTC,CASSLAGGLGEQYF
few,TRBJ1-1,TRBV7-2,NA,TGTGCCAGCAGCTTAGGGTCCGCTATTTCTTTCTTT,CASSLGSAISFF
NA,TRBJ1-5,TRBV6-2/TRBV6-3,TRBD1,TGTGCCAGCAGTTGGACAGGGGAGGGTCAGCCCCAGCATTTT,CASSWTGEGQPQHF
NA,TRBJ1-2,TRBV27,NA,TGTGCCAGCAGGTCCCAGAAAAACTATGGCTACACCTTC,CASRSQKNYGYTF
many,TRBJ2-7,TRBV7-8,NA,TGTGCCAGCAGCTTAGGTCGGGTGGGGCAGGGAAAGTTCTACGAGCAGTACTTC,CASSLGRVGQGKFYEQYF
NA,TRBJ2-7,TRBV4-3,NA,TGCGCCAGCAGCCAAGAGGGGTGGGGAACCTCCTACGAGCAGTACTTC,CASSQEGWGTSYEQYF
NA,TRBJ1-4,TRBV4-2,TRBD1,TGTGCCAGCAGCCAAGATCTGGGACAGTATGAAAAACTGTTTTTT,CASSQDLGQYEKLFF
few,TRBJ2-6,TRBV7-2,NA,TGTGCCAGCAGCGGACGGGGGGCGTCTGGGGCCAACGTCCTGACTTTC,CASSGRGASGANVLTF
NA,TRBJ2-2,TRBV7-9,NA,TGTGCCAGCAGCTTATCCGGGGCGGCCGGGGAGCTGTTTTTT,CASSLSGAAGELFF
NA,TRBJ2-7,TRBV7-9,TRBD1,TGTGCCAGCAGCCGCCATCTACCGGGACAGGGGTCCTACGAGCAGTACTTC,CASSRHLPGQGSYEQYF
once,TRBJ1-1,TRBV27,NA,TGTGCCAGCAGTCCTCGCAGCCATATGAACACTGAAGCTTTCTTT,CASSPRSHMNTEAFF
NA,TRBJ2-7,TRBV7-2,TRBD2,TGTGTCAGCAGCGGGCGGGGGGGGTACGAGCAGTACTTC,CVSSGRGGYEQYF
NA,TRBJ2-5,TRBV14,NA,TGTGCCAGCAGCCAAGCGGCATTTGGGACCCAGTACTTC,CASSQAAFGTQYF
few,TRBJ2-7,TRBV6-1,NA,TGTGCCAGCAGTGAGGGACAAGGATGGCTCGAGCAGTACTTC,CASSEGQGWLEQYF
many,TRBJ2-7,TRBV28,NA,TGTGCCAGCAGGCCCGGGACTTACTACGAGCAGTACTTC,CASRPGTYYEQYF
NA,TRBJ2-1,TRBV11-2,NA,TGTGCCAGCAGCTTAAGGCCCCATCGTTCGCACAACAATGAGCAGTTCTTC,CASSLRPHRSHNNEQFF
NA,TRBJ2-5,TRBV28,NA,TGTGCCAGCAGTTCCCGACAGAGCCAGTACTTC,CASSSRQSQYF
many,TRBJ2-1,TRBV20-1,TRBD1,TGCAGTGCCGCTCCGGACAGGAGATACAATGAGCAGTTCTTC,CSAAPDRRYNEQFF
few,TRBJ1-6,TRBV7-3,TRBD1,TGTGCCAGCAGCTCGACAGGGATTAATTCACCCCTCCACTTT,CASSSTGINSPLHF
many,TRBJ2-1,TRBV29-1,NA,TGCAGCGTTGATGAGCTGGGCTCCTACAATGAGCAGTTCTTC,CSVDELGSYNEQFF
NA,TRBJ2-5,TRBV5-1,TRBD1,TGCGCCAGCAATCGGGACAGACAAGAGACCCAGTACTTC,CASNRDRQETQYF
NA,TRBJ2-5,TRBV6-1,TRBD2,TGTGCCAGCAGTACAGCCCACCCACTAGCGGGGGCCCAAGAGACCCAGTACTTC,CASSTAHPLAGAQETQYF